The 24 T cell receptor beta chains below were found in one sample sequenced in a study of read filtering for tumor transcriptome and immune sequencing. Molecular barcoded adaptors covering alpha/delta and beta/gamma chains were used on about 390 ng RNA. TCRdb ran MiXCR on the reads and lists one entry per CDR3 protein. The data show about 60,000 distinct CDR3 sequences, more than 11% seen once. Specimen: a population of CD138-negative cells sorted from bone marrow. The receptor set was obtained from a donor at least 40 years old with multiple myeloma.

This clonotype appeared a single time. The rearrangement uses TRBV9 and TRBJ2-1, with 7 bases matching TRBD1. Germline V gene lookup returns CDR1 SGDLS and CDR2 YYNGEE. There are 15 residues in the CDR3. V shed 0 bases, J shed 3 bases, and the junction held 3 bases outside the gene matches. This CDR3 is CASSVEGGGYNEQFF. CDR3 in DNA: TGTGCCAGCAGCGTAGAAGGGGGCGGCTACAATGAGCAGTTCTTC.

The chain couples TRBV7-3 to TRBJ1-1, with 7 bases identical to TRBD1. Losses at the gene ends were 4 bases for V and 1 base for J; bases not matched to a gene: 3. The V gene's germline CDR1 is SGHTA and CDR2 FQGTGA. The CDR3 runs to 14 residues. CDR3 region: CASSSRTGNTEAFF. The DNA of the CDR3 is TGTGCCAGCAGCTCGCGGACAGGGAACACTGAAGCTTTCTTT.

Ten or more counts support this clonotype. This chain's CDR3 is CASSPRAGPSYNEQFF. The CDR3 DNA sequence: TGTGCCAGCAGCCCCCGAGCGGGTCCCTCCTACAATGAGCAGTTCTTC. The rearrangement joins TRBV28 to TRBJ2-1; weak D call: TRBD2 (6 bases). The CDR3 has 16 amino acids. The ends were cut back, 6 bases at V and 0 bases at J, with 15 bases in the middle. Germline CDR1 is MDHEN and CDR2 is SYDVKM.

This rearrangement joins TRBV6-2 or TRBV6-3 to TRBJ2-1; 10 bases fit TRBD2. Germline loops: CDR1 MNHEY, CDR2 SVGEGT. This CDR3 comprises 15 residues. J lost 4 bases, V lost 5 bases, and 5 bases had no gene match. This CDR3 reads CASSPLAGAYNEQFF. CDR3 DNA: TGTGCCAGCAGTCCGCTAGCGGGAGCTTACAATGAGCAGTTCTTC.

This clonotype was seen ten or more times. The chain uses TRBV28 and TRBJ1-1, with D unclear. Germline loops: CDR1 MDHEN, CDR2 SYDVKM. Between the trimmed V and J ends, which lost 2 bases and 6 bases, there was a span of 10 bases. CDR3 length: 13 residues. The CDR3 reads CASSLPWAPEAFF. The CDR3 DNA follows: TGTGCCAGCAGTTTACCCTGGGCCCCTGAAGCTTTCTTT.

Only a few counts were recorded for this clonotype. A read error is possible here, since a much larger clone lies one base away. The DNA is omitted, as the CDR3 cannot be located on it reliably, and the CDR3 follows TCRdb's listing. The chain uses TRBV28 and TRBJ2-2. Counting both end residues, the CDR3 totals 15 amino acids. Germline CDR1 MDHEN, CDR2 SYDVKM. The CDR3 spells CASSSSTENTGELFF.

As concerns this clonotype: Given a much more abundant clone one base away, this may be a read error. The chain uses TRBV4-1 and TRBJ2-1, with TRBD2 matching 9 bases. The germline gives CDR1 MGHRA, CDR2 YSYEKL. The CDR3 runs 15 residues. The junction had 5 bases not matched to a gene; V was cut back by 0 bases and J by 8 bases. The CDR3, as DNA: TGCGCCAGCAGCCAAGAGAGCCCTAGCGGGGATGAGCAGTTCTTC. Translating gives CASSQESPSGDEQFF.

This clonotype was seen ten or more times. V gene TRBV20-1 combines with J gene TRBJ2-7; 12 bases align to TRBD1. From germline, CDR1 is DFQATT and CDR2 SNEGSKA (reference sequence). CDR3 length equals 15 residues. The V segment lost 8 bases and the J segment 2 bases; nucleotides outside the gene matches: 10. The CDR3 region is CSSVMGQGAAYEQYF. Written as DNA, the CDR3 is TGCAGTTCAGTAATGGGACAGGGGGCGGCCTACGAGCAGTACTTC.

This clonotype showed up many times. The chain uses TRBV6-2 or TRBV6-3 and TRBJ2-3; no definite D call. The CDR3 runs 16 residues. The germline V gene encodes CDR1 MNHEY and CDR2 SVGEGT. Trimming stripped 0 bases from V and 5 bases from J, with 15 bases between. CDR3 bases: TGTGCCAGCAGTTACTCGTATGAGGAAGGTGGAGATACGCAGTATTTT. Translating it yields CASSYSYEEGGDTQYF.

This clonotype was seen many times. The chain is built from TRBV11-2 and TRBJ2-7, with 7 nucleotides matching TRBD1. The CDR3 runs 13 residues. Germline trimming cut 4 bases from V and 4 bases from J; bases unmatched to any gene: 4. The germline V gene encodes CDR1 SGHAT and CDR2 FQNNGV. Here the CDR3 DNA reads TGTGCCAGCAGCTCACAGGGGTTATACGAGCAGTACTTC. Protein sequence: CASSSQGLYEQYF. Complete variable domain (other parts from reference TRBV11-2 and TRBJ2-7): EAGVAQSPRYKIIEKRQSVAFWCNPISGHATLYWYQQILGQGPKLLIQFQNNGVVDDSQLPKDRFSAERLKGVDSTLKIQPAKLEDSAVYLCASSSQGLYEQYFGPGTRLTVT.

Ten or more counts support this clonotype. The CDR3 bases are TGTGCCAGCAGCTTGGTAGCGGGAGGTCACGAGCAGTACTTC. It specifies CASSLVAGGHEQYF. The genes are TRBV7-2 and TRBJ2-7; TRBD2 matches 10 bases. This CDR3 is 14 amino acids long. V shed 3 bases and J 5 bases; nucleotides not matched to a gene: 4. In germline, CDR1 is SGHTA, CDR2 FQGNSA.

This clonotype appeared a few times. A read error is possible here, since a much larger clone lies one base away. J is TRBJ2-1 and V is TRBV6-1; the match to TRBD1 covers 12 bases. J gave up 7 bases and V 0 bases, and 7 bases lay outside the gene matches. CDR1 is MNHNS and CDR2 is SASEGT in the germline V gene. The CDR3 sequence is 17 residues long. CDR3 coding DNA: TGTGCCAGCAGTGAAGCCACCGGGACAGGGGGCTGGAATGAGCAGTTCTTC. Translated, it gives CASSEATGTGGWNEQFF.

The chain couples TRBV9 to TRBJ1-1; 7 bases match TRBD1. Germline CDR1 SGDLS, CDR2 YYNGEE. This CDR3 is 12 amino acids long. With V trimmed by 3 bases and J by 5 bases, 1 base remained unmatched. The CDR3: CASSAGGTEAFF. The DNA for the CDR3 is TGTGCCAGCAGCGCAGGGGGAACTGAAGCTTTCTTT.

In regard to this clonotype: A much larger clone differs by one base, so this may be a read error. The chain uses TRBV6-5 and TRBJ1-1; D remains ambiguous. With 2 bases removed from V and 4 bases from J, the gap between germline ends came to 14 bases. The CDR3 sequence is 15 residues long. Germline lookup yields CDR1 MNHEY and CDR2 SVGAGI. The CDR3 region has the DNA TGTGCCAGCAGTTACGCTGCGGGGATGTGCACTGAAGCTTTCTTT. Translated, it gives CASSYAAGMCTEAFF.

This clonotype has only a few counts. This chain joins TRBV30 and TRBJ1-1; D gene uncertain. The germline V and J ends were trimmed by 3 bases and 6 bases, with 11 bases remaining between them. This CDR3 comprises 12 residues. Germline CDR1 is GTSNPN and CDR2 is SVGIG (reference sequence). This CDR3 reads CAWSPVGSEAFF. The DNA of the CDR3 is TGTGCCTGGAGCCCTGTGGGGTCTGAAGCTTTCTTT.

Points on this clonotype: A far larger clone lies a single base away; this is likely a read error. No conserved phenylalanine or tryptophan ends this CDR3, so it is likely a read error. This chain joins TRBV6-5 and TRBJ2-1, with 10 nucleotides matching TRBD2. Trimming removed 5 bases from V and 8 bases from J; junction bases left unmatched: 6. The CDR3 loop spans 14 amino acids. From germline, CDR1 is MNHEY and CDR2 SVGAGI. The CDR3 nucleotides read TGTGCCAGCAGTGCTAGCGGGAGTTTCGATGAGCAGTTCATC. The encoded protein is CASSASGSFDEQFI.

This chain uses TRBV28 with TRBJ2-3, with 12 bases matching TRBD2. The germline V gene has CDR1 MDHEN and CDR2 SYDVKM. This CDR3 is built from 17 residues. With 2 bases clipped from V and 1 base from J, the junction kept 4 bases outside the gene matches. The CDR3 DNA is TGTGCCAGCAGTTTACTAGCGGGAGGGCCTGGCACAGATACGCAGTATTTT. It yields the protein CASSLLAGGPGTDTQYF.

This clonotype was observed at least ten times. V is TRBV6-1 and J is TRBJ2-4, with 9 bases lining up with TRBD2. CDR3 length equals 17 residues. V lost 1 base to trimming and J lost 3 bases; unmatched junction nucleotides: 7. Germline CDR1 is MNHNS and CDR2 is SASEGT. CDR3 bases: TGTGCCAGCAGTGAAGGGGCGGGAGGGCCAAGCAAAAACATTCAGTACTTC. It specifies CASSEGAGGPSKNIQYF.

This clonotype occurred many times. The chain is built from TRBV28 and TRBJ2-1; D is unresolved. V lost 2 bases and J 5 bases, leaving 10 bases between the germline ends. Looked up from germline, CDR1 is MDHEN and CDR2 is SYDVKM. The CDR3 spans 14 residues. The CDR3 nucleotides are TGTGCCAGCAGTTTACTTCGCCGGGACAATGAGCAGTTCTTC. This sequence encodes CASSLLRRDNEQFF.

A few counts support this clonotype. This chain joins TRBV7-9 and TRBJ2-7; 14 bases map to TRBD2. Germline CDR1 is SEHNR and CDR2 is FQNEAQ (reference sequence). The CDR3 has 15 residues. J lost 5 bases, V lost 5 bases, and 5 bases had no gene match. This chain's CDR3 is CASSPGLAGADEQYF. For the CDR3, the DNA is TGTGCCAGCAGCCCGGGACTAGCGGGAGCTGACGAGCAGTACTTC.

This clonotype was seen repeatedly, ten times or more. As DNA, the CDR3 is TGTGCCAGCAGTTACTCGATTCTAATGGAGACCCAGTACTTC. It encodes CASSYSILMETQYF. The J gene is TRBJ2-5, the V gene TRBV6-6; D is undetermined. CDR1 is MNHNY and CDR2 is SVGAGI in the germline V gene (reference sequence). CDR3 length: 14 amino acids. V was trimmed by 0 bases and J by 5 bases, leaving 10 bases between them.

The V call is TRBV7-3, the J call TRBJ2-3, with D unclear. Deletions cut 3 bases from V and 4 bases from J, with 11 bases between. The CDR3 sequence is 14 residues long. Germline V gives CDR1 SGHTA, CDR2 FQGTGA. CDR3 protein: CASSFKARSDTQYF. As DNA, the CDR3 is TGTGCCAGCAGCTTTAAGGCCCGCTCAGATACGCAGTATTTT.

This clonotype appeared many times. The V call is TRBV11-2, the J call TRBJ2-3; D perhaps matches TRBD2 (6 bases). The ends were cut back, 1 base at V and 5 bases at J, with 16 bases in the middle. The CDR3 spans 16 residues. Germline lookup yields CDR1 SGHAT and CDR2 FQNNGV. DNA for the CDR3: TGTGCCAGCAGCTTAGGGGGTAGCGAGGAGGGAGATACGCAGTATTTT. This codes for CASSLGGSEEGDTQYF.

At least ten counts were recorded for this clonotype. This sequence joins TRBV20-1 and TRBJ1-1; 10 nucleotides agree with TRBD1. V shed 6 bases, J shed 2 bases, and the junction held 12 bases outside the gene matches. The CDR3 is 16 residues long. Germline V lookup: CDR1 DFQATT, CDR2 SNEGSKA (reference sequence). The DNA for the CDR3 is TGCAGTGCAAGGAGGACAGGGGGAGGTATTAACACTGAAGCTTTCTTT. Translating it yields CSARRTGGGINTEAFF.